The entry below describes one T cell receptor (beta chain). Its antigen remains unidentified. These data originate in a study of T cells expressing NK-cell markers. Overall study context: Sorted T-cell subsets CD3+CD56+NKG2C+, CD3+CD56+NKG2C- and CD3+CD56-NKG2C+ were TCR beta-sequenced.

Findings and caveats of the study: The same clonotypes also predominated in the CD3+CD56-NKG2C+ fraction of a handful of donors.

Germline CDR1 SGHRS, CDR2 YFSETQ. The CDR3 totals 14 residues. From its re-call of the 5' RACE reads, TCRdb lists each CDR3 protein once, without DNA. Across about 460,000 distinct CDR3 sequences, the top ten clones capture over 1.1% of the sample. The sequence was collected from a woman between 45 and 65 years old in good health. Sequenced: blood T cells: a sorted CD56 or NKG2C T cell subset, CD4+ or CD8+ T cells, or bulk PBMC T cells (not recorded which). This chain uses TRBV5-1 with TRBJ2-1; TCRdb's D call of TRBD1 is untestable without DNA. The CDR3 region is CASSLLGRYNEQFF.